This T cell receptor beta chain was sequenced in a study of T-cell reconstitution after alpha-beta-depleted transplantation in children. General observations from the study: Several hundred expanded graft clones reportedly were the source of alpha-beta T cells about two months after transplant.

This clonotype was counted a few times. Its specificity is not known. This sample's TCRbeta library carried unique molecular identifier barcodes. From the PCR reads, TCRdb called clonotypes with MiXCR, one entry per CDR3 protein. The table records about a million distinct CDR3 sequences, about 29% of them present only once. CDR1 and CDR2 (germline): ENHRY, SYGVKD. The CDR3 contains 13 residues. V lost 0 bases and J lost 4, with 7 bases in between. This chain connects TRBV10-3 to TRBJ2-7; no firm D call. The sequencing here drew on PBMCs, mostly from graft donor cells, taken 360 days after TCRalphabeta/CD19-depleted stem cell transplant. This TCR was recovered from a boy less than two years old who had a stem cell transplant for SCID, so the T cells may come from the graft donor. CDR3 DNA: TGTGCCATCAGTGAGTCATCCAGGTACGAGCAGTACTTC. Translation gives CAISESSRYEQYF.